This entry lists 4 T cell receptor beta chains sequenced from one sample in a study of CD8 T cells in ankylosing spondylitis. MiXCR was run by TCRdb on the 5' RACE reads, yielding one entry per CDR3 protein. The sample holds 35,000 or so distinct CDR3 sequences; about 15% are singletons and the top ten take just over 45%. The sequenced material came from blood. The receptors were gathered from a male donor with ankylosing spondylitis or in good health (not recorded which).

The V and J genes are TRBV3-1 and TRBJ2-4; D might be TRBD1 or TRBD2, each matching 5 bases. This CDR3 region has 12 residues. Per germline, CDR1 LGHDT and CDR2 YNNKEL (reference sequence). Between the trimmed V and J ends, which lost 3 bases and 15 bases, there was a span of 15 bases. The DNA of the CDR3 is TGTGCCAGCAGCCATGGGGCTAGCACCGGGTACTTC. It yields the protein CASSHGASTGYF. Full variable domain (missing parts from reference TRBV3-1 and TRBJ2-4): DTAVSQTPKYLVTQMGNDKSIKCEQNLGHDTMYWYKQDSKKFLKIMFSYNNKELIINETVPNRFSPKSPDKAHLNLHINSLELGDSAVYFCASSHGASTGYFGAGTRLSVL.

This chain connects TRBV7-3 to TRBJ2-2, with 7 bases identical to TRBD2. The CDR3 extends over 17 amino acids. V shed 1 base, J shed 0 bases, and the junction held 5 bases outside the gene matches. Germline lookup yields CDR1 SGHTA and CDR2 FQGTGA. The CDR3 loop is CASSLKVAGANTGELFF. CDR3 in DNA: TGTGCCAGCAGCTTAAAGGTCGCGGGGGCGAACACCGGGGAGCTGTTTTTT.

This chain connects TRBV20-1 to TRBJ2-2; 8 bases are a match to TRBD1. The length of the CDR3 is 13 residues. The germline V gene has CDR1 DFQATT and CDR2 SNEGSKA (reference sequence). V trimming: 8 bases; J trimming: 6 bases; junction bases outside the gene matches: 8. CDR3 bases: TGCAGTACTATGACAGGGGCTGCCGGGGAGCTGTTTTTT. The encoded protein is CSTMTGAAGELFF.

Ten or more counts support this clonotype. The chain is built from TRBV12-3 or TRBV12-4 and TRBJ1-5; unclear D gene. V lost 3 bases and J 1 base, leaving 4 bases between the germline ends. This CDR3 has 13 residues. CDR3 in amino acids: CASSLNSNQPQHF. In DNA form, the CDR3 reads TGTGCCAGCAGTTTGAACAGCAATCAGCCCCAGCATTTT.